Listed here are 10 T cell receptor beta chains from one sample, sequenced in a study of blood T cell repertoires in COVID-19. Produced via immunoSEQ multiplex PCR; TCRdb's table is partial and in-frame only. Of around 260,000 clones in the sample, around nine tenths were seen once. Material for sequencing was peripheral blood. These TCRs come from a woman in her 70s with COVID-19, enrolled during active disease.

V is TRBV28 and J is TRBJ2-5; 8 nucleotides agree with TRBD2. V lost 6 bases and J lost 7; bases outside the gene matches: 10. Germline V gene lookup returns CDR1 MDHEN and CDR2 SYDVKM. The CDR3 extends over 14 amino acids. As DNA, the CDR3 is TGTGCCAGCAGACTCGGCGGGGGGATAGCGACCCAGTACTTC. Its translation: CASRLGGGIATQYF.

Here the CDR3 DNA reads TGTGCCAGCATTGGTCGGGGTAACTATGGCTACACCTTC. This translates into CASIGRGNYGYTF. The chain recombines TRBV27 with TRBJ1-2; D ambiguous. V was shortened by 7 bases and J by 1 base, with 10 bases between the two germline ends. This CDR3 has 13 residues. Looked up from germline, CDR1 is MNHEY and CDR2 is SMNVEV (reference sequence).

The chain joins TRBV11-3 to TRBJ1-5; maybe TRBD1 (6 bases). CDR1 is SGHNT and CDR2 is YENEEA in the germline V gene. This CDR3 has 15 amino acids. V was cut by 2 bases and J by 2 bases, with 10 bases left in between. CDR3 residues: CASSLWSGGNQPQHF. The DNA of the CDR3 is TGTGCCAGCAGCTTATGGTCAGGGGGCAATCAGCCCCAGCATTTT.

The rearrangement uses TRBV11-2 and TRBJ2-5, with 12 bases identical to TRBD1. Germline V gene sequence: CDR1 SGHAT, CDR2 FQNNGV. CDR3 length equals 14 residues. Unmatched junction bases numbered 3, after V lost 5 bases and J lost 5 bases. CDR3 sequence reads: CASSRDRGHETQYF. The CDR3 DNA reads as TGTGCCAGCAGCCGGGACAGGGGGCACGAGACCCAGTACTTC.

The rearrangement links TRBV6-1 to TRBJ2-1; possibly TRBD2 for D (5 bases). Germline CDR1 MNHNS, CDR2 SASEGT. This CDR3 contains 14 residues. Trimming stripped 2 bases from V and 12 bases from J, with 17 bases between. The CDR3 nucleotides read TGTGCCAGCAGTGAAATGGTAGCTGGGCGGGCGCAGTTCTTC. It translates to CASSEMVAGRAQFF.

The V gene is TRBV7-2, the J gene TRBJ1-6; D is possibly TRBD1 (6 bases). V lost 1 base and J 8 bases, leaving 6 bases between the germline ends. This CDR3 is 13 amino acids long. Germline V gene lookup returns CDR1 SGHTA and CDR2 FQGNSA. The CDR3, as DNA: TGTGCCAGCAGCTTAGAGGGGGATTCACCCCTCCACTTT. Its translation: CASSLEGDSPLHF.

This clone showed up just a few times. The J gene is TRBJ1-1, the V gene TRBV30; possible D gene TRBD1, 5 bases. Germline CDR1 reads GTSNPN; CDR2 reads SVGIG (reference sequence). Between the trimmed V and J ends, which lost 5 bases and 0 bases, there was a span of 10 bases. This CDR3 has 13 residues. The CDR3, as DNA: TGTGCCTGGGTTATAGGGGTGAACACTGAAGCTTTCTTT. Translating gives CAWVIGVNTEAFF. The variable domain in full, with the rest retrieved from reference TRBV30 and TRBJ1-1, is SQTIHQWPATLVQPVGSPLSLECTVEGTSNPNLYWYRQAAGRGLQLLFYSVGIGQISSEVPQNLSASRPQDRQFILSSKKLLLSDSGFYLCAWVIGVNTEAFFGQGTRLTVV.

This clone was counted a single time. This chain connects TRBV28 to TRBJ1-1; 7 bases line up with TRBD1. After removal of 5 bases from V and 5 bases from J, the junction contained 11 bases not matched to a gene. Looked up from germline, CDR1 is MDHEN and CDR2 is SYDVKM. The CDR3 has 15 residues. CDR3 protein: CASSPRQGRVTEAFF. The CDR3 coding sequence is TGTGCCAGCAGTCCCCGACAGGGTCGAGTGACTGAAGCTTTCTTT.

The chain combines TRBV7-8 with TRBJ2-7; 8 positions agree with TRBD1. The V gene end was trimmed by 5 bases and the J gene end by 2 bases; junction bases not matched to a gene: 5. The CDR3 length is 14 residues. Germline assignment: CDR1 SGHVS and CDR2 FQNEAQ. This chain's CDR3 is CASSTDRAAYEQYF. The CDR3 bases are TGTGCCAGCAGCACGGACAGGGCCGCCTACGAGCAGTACTTC.

The V call is TRBV3-1 (or the pseudogene TRBV3-2), the J call TRBJ2-1, with a tentative D call TRBD2 (6 bases). The CDR3 runs 15 residues. V was trimmed by 1 base and J by 7 bases, leaving 14 bases between them. Germline V lookup: CDR1 LGHDT, CDR2 YNNKEL (reference sequence). CDR3 sequence reads: CASSQGGGLSNEQFF. The CDR3 DNA is TGTGCCAGCAGCCAAGGGGGAGGACTTTCGAATGAGCAGTTCTTC.